These T cell receptor beta chains were read from a single sample in a study of blood T cells in healthy people across ages. TCRdb re-called the 5' RACE reads through MiXCR, storing one row per CDR3 protein. Of hundreds of thousands of distinct CDR3 sequences in the sample, roughly 32% were seen once. The sample consisted of blood. Receptors originate from a woman older than 75 in good health. CDR3s include the opening cysteine and the closing phenylalanine or tryptophan. Each record gives: D gene, V gene, J gene, CDR3 protein. A D gene is named only where the DNA matches it firmly.

D gene: -; V gene: TRBV5-1; J gene: TRBJ2-7; CDR3 protein: CASSFGRVGGSEQYF
D gene: -; V gene: TRBV6-5; J gene: TRBJ2-1; CDR3 protein: CASRSSEFPNEQFF
D gene: -; V gene: TRBV5-6; J gene: TRBJ1-2; CDR3 protein: CASSFDQGPYGYTF
D gene: -; V gene: TRBV2; J gene: TRBJ2-5; CDR3 protein: CASNRGTQETQYF
D gene: -; V gene: TRBV5-1; J gene: TRBJ1-1; CDR3 protein: CASSVTDRSNTEAFF
D gene: -; V gene: TRBV11-1; J gene: TRBJ2-2; CDR3 protein: CASSFGPAGGELFF
D gene: TRBD1; V gene: TRBV5-1; J gene: TRBJ1-1; CDR3 protein: CASNPGTGVAEAFF
D gene: -; V gene: TRBV20-1; J gene: TRBJ1-2; CDR3 protein: CSARDGQDRGYTF
D gene: -; V gene: TRBV12-3/TRBV12-4; J gene: TRBJ2-1; CDR3 protein: CASSQRSHDPKLFF
D gene: -; V gene: TRBV4-2; J gene: TRBJ1-4; CDR3 protein: CASSQDKGLNEKLFF
D gene: -; V gene: TRBV6-1; J gene: TRBJ1-4; CDR3 protein: CASSGNSNEKLFF